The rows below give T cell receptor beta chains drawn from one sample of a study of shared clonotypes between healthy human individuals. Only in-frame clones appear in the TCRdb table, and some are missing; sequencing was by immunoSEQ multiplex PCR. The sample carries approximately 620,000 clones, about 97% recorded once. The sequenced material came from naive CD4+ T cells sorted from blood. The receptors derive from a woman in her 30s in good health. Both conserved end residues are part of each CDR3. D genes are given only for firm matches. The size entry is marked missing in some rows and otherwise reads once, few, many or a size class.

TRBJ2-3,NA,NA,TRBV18,TGTGCCAGCTCACCAGGGGCGACCAGCACAGATACGCAGTATTTT,CASSPGATSTDTQYF
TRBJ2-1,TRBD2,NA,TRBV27,TGTGCCAGCAGTTTATCGAGCGGGAGCTCCTACAATGAGCAGTTCTTC,CASSLSSGSSYNEQFF
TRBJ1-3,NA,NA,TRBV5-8,TGTGCCAGCAGCCTGGGACTCACCCCTGGAAACACCATATATTTT,CASSLGLTPGNTIYF
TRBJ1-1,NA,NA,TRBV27,TGTGCCAGCAGTTTATCGATCACAGAGAACACTGAAGCTTTCTTT,CASSLSITENTEAFF
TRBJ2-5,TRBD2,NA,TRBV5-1,TGCGCCAGCAGCCCGGGACTAGCGGGTGAGACCCAGTACTTC,CASSPGLAGETQYF
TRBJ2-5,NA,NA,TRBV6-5,TGTGCCAGCAGTTACTCGAGCCAGGGTCCCCAGTACTTC,CASSYSSQGPQYF
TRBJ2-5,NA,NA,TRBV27,TGTGCCAGCAATGGCGGGACGGGCGAGACCCAGTACTTC,CASNGGTGETQYF
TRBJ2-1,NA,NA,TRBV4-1,TGCGCCAGCAGCCCCACAGTTCGACGAAACAAATACAATGAGCAGTTCTTC,CASSPTVRRNKYNEQFF
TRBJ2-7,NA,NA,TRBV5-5,TGTGCCAGCAGCTTGGCCGGGAGTAGGGACTACGAGCAGTACTTC,CASSLAGSRDYEQYF
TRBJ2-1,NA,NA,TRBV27,TGTGCCAGCAGTCCCCCCGGGCGGGGACTTTACAATGAGCAGTTCTTC,CASSPPGRGLYNEQFF
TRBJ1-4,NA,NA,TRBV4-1,TGCGCCAGCAGCCCGGGGGGCGCGGTAGCTAATGAAAAACTGTTTTTT,CASSPGGAVANEKLFF
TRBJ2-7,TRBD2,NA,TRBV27,TGTGCCAGCAGTCCGTACCTAGCGGCGGGAGGTTCCTACGAGCAGTACTTC,CASSPYLAAGGSYEQYF
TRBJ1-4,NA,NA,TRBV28,TGTGCCAGCAGTCCAACCGGACACCCCCGGGATGAAAAACTGTTTTTT,CASSPTGHPRDEKLFF
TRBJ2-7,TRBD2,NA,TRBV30,TGTGCCTGGAGTGTAGCCGGGACTAGCGGGTCACGGGAGCAGTACTTC,CAWSVAGTSGSREQYF
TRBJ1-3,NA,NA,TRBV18,TGTGCCAGCTCACCACAGAAGGGAAACACCATATATTTT,CASSPQKGNTIYF
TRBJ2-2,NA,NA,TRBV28,TGTGCCAGCATCCCAGGTGACAGCGGGGAGCTGTTTTTT,CASIPGDSGELFF
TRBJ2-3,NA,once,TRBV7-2,TGTGCCAGCAGCTTACGGGCAGATACGCAGTATTTT,CASSLRADTQYF
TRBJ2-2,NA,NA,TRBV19,TGTGCCAGTAGTCTACAGGGAAGCGGGGAGCTGTTTTTT,CASSLQGSGELFF
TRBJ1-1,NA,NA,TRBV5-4,TGTGCCAGCAGCCTTCAAGGGGCCTTAATGAACACTGAAGCTTTCTTT,CASSLQGALMNTEAFF
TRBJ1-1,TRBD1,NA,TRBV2,TGTGCCAGCACGTTAACAGGGGGCAGTGAAGCTTTCTTT,CASTLTGGSEAFF
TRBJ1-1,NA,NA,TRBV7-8,TGTGCCAGCAGCTACGTTTACGGGGGCGTGGGGGCATCTGAAGCTTTCTTT,CASSYVYGGVGASEAFF
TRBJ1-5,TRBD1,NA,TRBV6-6,TGTGCCAGCAGCCGAGACAGGGAGGCCAATCAGCCCCAGCATTTT,CASSRDREANQPQHF